This T cell receptor (beta chain) was observed in a study of OX40 agonist ivuxolimab in advanced cancers. This clone appeared a few times. TCRdb keeps only in-frame clones here, not all; method: immunoSEQ multiplex PCR. The data show some 54,000 clones, around 77% seen once. The clonotype was recovered from an adult with an advanced solid tumor such as melanoma, head and neck, liver or kidney cancer. Sequencing used CD4+ or CD8+ T cells sorted from blood, obtained in a trial of the OX40 agonist ivuxolimab.

The CDR3 reads CAAVAGGLNTGELFF. CDR3 nucleotides: TGTGCCGCGGTAGCGGGGGGGCTGAACACCGGGGAGCTGTTTTTT. The genes are TRBV7-2 and TRBJ2-2, with 11 bases identical to TRBD2. The germline CDR1 and CDR2 sequences are SGHTA and FQGNSA. J lost 1 base, V lost 11 bases, and 6 bases had no gene match. The CDR3 contains 15 residues.